Listed here are 21 T cell receptor beta chains from one sample, sequenced in a study of OX40 agonist ivuxolimab in advanced cancers. To prepare the library, the immunoSEQ multiplex PCR assay was applied. The clones in this table, taken by TCRdb from immuneACCESS, are in-frame only. Not every clone is retained; where verified, under half of the shortfall comes from an unresolved V gene, and the cause of the rest is unknown. The sample table holds around 19,000 clones, of which around 86% were seen once. The ten largest clones represent about a sixth of the sample. This material consisted of CD4+ or CD8+ T cells sorted from blood, taken in a trial of the OX40 agonist ivuxolimab. Receptors originate from an adult with an advanced solid tumor such as melanoma, head and neck, liver or kidney cancer.

Details on this clone: At the DNA level, this CDR3 is encoded by other sequences in the same sample as well. The V gene is TRBV27, the J gene TRBJ1-1, with unresolved D. The germline CDR1 and CDR2 sequences are MNHEY and SMNVEV (reference sequence). CDR3 size: 16 residues. Trimming pared 8 bases from V and 1 base from J, leaving 20 bases between. The CDR3, as DNA: TGTGCCAGCTCCCGGGGTGGGGAATGGACGAACACTGAAGCTTTCTTT. Its protein product is CASSRGGEWTNTEAFF.

The chain carries TRBV11-2 and TRBJ1-4; the match to TRBD1 covers 10 bases. The CDR3 consists of 16 residues. V lost 6 bases and J lost 0; bases outside the gene matches: 4. Germline V gives CDR1 SGHAT, CDR2 FQNNGV. The CDR3 nucleotides are TGTGCCAGCAGGGGGACAGGGGAACCAACTAATGAAAAACTGTTTTTT. Its translation: CASRGTGEPTNEKLFF.

This clone came up once. This chain connects TRBV5-1 to TRBJ2-5; possibly TRBD2 for D (6 bases). CDR1 is SGHRS, CDR2 YFSETQ, per germline. V lost 4 bases, J lost 5 bases, and 15 bases lay in between. This CDR3 spans 14 amino acids. CDR3 in amino acids: CASSPGGRGETQYF. The CDR3 DNA reads as TGCGCCAGCAGCCCCGGAGGGCGTGGGGAGACCCAGTACTTC. The whole variable domain, filled in from reference TRBV5-1 and TRBJ2-5, reads KAGVTQTPRYLIKTRGQQVTLSCSPISGHRSVSWYQQTPGQGLQFLFEYFSETQRNKGNFPGRFSGRQFSNSRSEMNVSTLELGDSALYLCASSPGGRGETQYFGPGTRLLVL.

This chain uses TRBV18 with TRBJ1-2, with 7 positions matching TRBD1. The CDR3 covers 13 residues. Germline-derived CDR1 and CDR2 are KGHSH and LQKENI. The trim removed 6 bases at V and 12 bases at J, leaving 13 bases unmatched. The CDR3 nucleotides are TGTGCCAGCTCGCCGGACAGGCCCAATCAGAACACCTTC. Protein product: CASSPDRPNQNTF.

V is TRBV29-1 and J is TRBJ2-3; perhaps D is TRBD1 or TRBD2 (5 bases each). Germline CDR1 and CDR2: SQVTM and ANQGSEA. Trimming removed 5 bases at V and 4 bases at J, with 16 bases between. This CDR3 has 14 amino acids. The CDR3 region is CSVSRRGGPDTQYF. The CDR3 DNA reads TGCAGCGTTTCACGACGGGGCGGCCCAGATACGCAGTATTTT.

The chain is built from TRBV7-8 and TRBJ2-2; D gene unclear. The V gene's germline CDR1 is SGHVS and CDR2 FQNEAQ. V lost 2 bases and J lost 8, with 6 bases in between. CDR3 length: 12 amino acids. The CDR3 loop reads CASSLSGGELFF. The DNA of the CDR3 is TGTGCCAGCAGCTTATCCGGTGGGGAGCTGTTTTTT.

This rearrangement joins TRBV4-3 to TRBJ2-4, with 7 bases aligning to TRBD2. Trimming cost V 4 bases and J 4 bases; bases outside gene matches: 10. Germline V gene data show CDR1 as LGHNA and CDR2 as YSLEER. CDR3 size: 16 residues. CDR3 sequence (DNA): TGCGCCAGCAGCCCTGAATTGGCGGGGGTAAAAAACATTCAGTACTTC. This encodes CASSPELAGVKNIQYF.

This chain links TRBV5-1 with TRBJ2-1; D unclear. CDR1 and CDR2 (germline): SGHRS, YFSETQ. The CDR3 consists of 11 residues. The ends were cut back, 2 bases at V and 9 bases at J, with 6 bases in the middle. This chain's CDR3 is CASSFSVEQFF. CDR3 nucleotide sequence: TGCGCCAGCAGCTTTTCAGTTGAGCAGTTCTTC.

The chain employs TRBV7-2 and TRBJ1-2; D gene uncertain. CDR1 and CDR2 from the germline V gene are SGHTA and FQGNSA. V lost 5 bases to trimming and J lost 0 bases, with 13 bases between them. CDR3 length: 15 residues. CDR3 DNA: TGTGCCAGCAGCCACAAGGGAGGGTCTAACTATGGCTACACCTTC. Protein sequence: CASSHKGGSNYGYTF. The variable domain in full, completed from reference TRBV7-2 and TRBJ1-2, reads GAGVSQSPSNKVTEKGKDVELRCDPISGHTALYWYRQSLGQGLEFLIYFQGNSAPDKSGLPSDRFSAERTGGSVSTLTIQRTQQEDSAVYLCASSHKGGSNYGYTFGSGTRLTVV.

This sequence joins TRBV29-1 and TRBJ1-5; D is possibly TRBD1 (6 bases). The CDR3 consists of 13 residues. Trimming stripped 5 bases from V and 3 bases from J, with 11 bases between. CDR1 and CDR2 from the germline V gene are SQVTM and ANQGSEA. In nucleotides, the CDR3 is TGCAGCGTTAGCAGGGGCGACAATCAGCCCCAGCATTTT. It yields the protein CSVSRGDNQPQHF.

This clone was detected only a few times. V is TRBV4-3 and J is TRBJ2-1, with 7 bases that match TRBD1. Per germline, CDR1 LGHNA and CDR2 YSLEER. V gave up 3 bases and J gave up 8 bases; unmatched junction bases: 10. This CDR3 has 15 residues. The CDR3 loop is CASSHSVQGVYEQFF. The CDR3 DNA is TGCGCCAGCAGCCACAGCGTCCAGGGGGTCTATGAGCAGTTCTTC.

The J gene is TRBJ2-2, the V gene TRBV5-1; 12 bases match TRBD2. The CDR3 has 15 residues. After removal of 4 bases from V and 7 bases from J, the junction contained 5 bases not matched to a gene. Germline CDR1 SGHRS, CDR2 YFSETQ. The CDR3 DNA sequence: TGCGCCAGCAGCGCCGGACTAGCGGGAAGCGGGGAGCTGTTTTTT. Protein product: CASSAGLAGSGELFF.

CDR3 bases: TGTGCCAGCAGCCCCGTTAGCGGGAGTCGAGAGACCCAGTACTTC. This translates into CASSPVSGSRETQYF. The chain couples TRBV5-4 to TRBJ2-5; 9 bases are shared with TRBD2. The CDR3 extends over 15 amino acids. Germline trimming cut 4 bases from V and 4 bases from J; bases unmatched to any gene: 8. The V gene's germline CDR1 is SGHNT and CDR2 YYREEE (reference sequence).

The rearrangement uses TRBV2 and TRBJ1-2, with D hard to call. Between the trimmed V and J ends, which lost 5 bases and 8 bases, there was a span of 9 bases. Germline CDR1 and CDR2: SNHLY and FYNNEI. The CDR3 runs to 11 residues. Here the CDR3 reads CASSYWEGYTF. CDR3 bases: TGTGCCAGCAGTTACTGGGAGGGCTACACCTTC.

Of note for this clone: The sample holds other DNA sequences that translate to the same CDR3. This sequence joins TRBV7-2 and TRBJ1-1; D remains unclear. Trimming cost V 5 bases and J 1 base, with 8 bases left between them. Germline CDR1 is SGHTA and CDR2 is FQGNSA. This CDR3 has 13 residues. DNA for the CDR3: TGTGCCAGCAGCACGATGACGAACACTGAAGCTTTCTTT. Protein: CASSTMTNTEAFF.

The V call is TRBV25-1, the J call TRBJ1-6, with 7 bases identical to TRBD1. With 5 bases clipped from V and 5 bases from J, the junction kept 3 bases outside the gene matches. The V gene's germline CDR1 is MGHDK and CDR2 SYGVNS. The CDR3 consists of 14 residues. The CDR3 loop is CASSWDRDNSPLHF. DNA for the CDR3: TGTGCCAGCAGTTGGGACAGAGATAATTCACCCCTCCACTTT.

This rearrangement joins TRBV19 to TRBJ1-2; D is unresolved. CDR3 length equals 13 residues. The germline V and J ends were trimmed by 2 bases and 2 bases, with 6 bases remaining between them. Germline-derived CDR1 and CDR2 are LNHDA and SQIVND (reference sequence). CDR3 sequence: CASSILANYGYTF. In nucleotides, the CDR3 is TGTGCCAGTAGTATATTGGCAAACTATGGCTACACCTTC.

The rearrangement links TRBV6-5 to TRBJ2-7; D may be TRBD1 or TRBD2 (5 bases each). This CDR3 comprises 16 residues. Trimming stripped 4 bases from V and 0 bases from J, with 16 bases between. CDR1 MNHEY and CDR2 SVGAGI come from the germline V gene. CDR3 in DNA: TGTGCCAGCAGTTCCTTTCCGGGGCCCAGCTCCTACGAGCAGTACTTC. Translation gives CASSSFPGPSSYEQYF.

The V gene is TRBV2, the J gene TRBJ2-7; D is ambiguous. CDR3 length: 11 amino acids. The germline V gene encodes CDR1 SNHLY and CDR2 FYNNEI. V was cut by 4 bases and J by 9 bases, with 10 bases left in between. DNA for the CDR3: TGTGCCAGCAGTGCACGGACCGGGCAGTACTTC. The encoded protein is CASSARTGQYF.

The CDR3 protein is CASSQGLLTYEQYF. The DNA for the CDR3 is TGTGCCAGCAGCCAAGGTCTCCTTACCTACGAGCAGTACTTC. The genes are TRBV4-2 and TRBJ2-7, with D hard to call. CDR3 length: 14 amino acids. Germline V gene lookup returns CDR1 LGHNA and CDR2 YNFKEQ. V lost 1 base, J lost 2 bases, and 9 bases lay in between.

The J gene is TRBJ2-1, the V gene TRBV5-5; D unresolved. This CDR3 region has 13 residues. Trimming took off 0 bases at V and 2 bases at J, with 3 bases between the two ends. Germline-derived CDR1 and CDR2 are SGHKS and YYEKEE (reference sequence). The CDR3 sequence is CASSLVPYNEQFF. The CDR3 nucleotides are TGTGCCAGCAGCTTGGTCCCCTACAATGAGCAGTTCTTC.